One sample yielded the 22 T cell receptor beta chains listed below, sequenced in a study of response to subunit inactivated influenza vaccine. MiXCR, applied by TCRdb to the RT-PCR reads, yields one record per CDR3 protein. The table shows some 160,000 distinct CDR3 sequences, with approximately 10% occurring only once. The material was non-naive T cells sorted from PBMCs, obtained 40 to 50 days after vaccination. The origin of the receptors is a middle-aged man who received an inactivated influenza vaccine.

This clonotype was counted between two and nine times. The CDR3 DNA is TGTGCCAGCAGCTTAGATTCTAGCGGGGGGGTTAGCTCCTACAATGAGCAGTTCTTC. The encoded protein is CASSLDSSGGVSSYNEQFF. This chain joins TRBV11-2 and TRBJ2-1; 12 bases fit TRBD2. V lost 0 bases, J lost 0 bases, and 6 bases stayed unmatched. Germline V gene data show CDR1 as SGHAT and CDR2 as FQNNGV. The CDR3 runs to 19 residues.

This clonotype was found many times. J is TRBJ1-3 and V is TRBV5-6; D not resolved. Trimming pared 0 bases from V and 7 bases from J, leaving 5 bases between. The germline V gene has CDR1 SGHDT and CDR2 YYEEEE. The CDR3 sequence is 12 residues long. CDR3 nucleotide sequence: TGTGCCAGCAGCTTGGGATACAACACCATATATTTT. Protein product: CASSLGYNTIYF.

In this sample, this clonotype turned up a few times. V and J are TRBV20-1 and TRBJ2-5; possible D gene TRBD2, 5 bases. CDR3 length: 15 residues. The germline CDR1 and CDR2 sequences are DFQATT and SNEGSKA (reference sequence). Trimming cost V 0 bases and J 5 bases, with 16 bases left between them. Written as DNA, the CDR3 is TGCAGTGCTAGAGATTTGGCGGGCGCGAGTGAGACCCAGTACTTC. The encoded protein is CSARDLAGASETQYF.

This clonotype was observed a few times. The chain carries TRBV18 and TRBJ2-3; D unresolved. The CDR3 loop spans 14 amino acids. The V and J ends lost 3 bases and 6 bases respectively, with 13 bases between them. Germline CDR1 reads KGHSH; CDR2 reads LQKENI. DNA for the CDR3: TGTGCCAGCTCACCGTTTGGGTCCCTGGATACGCAGTATTTT. Encoded protein: CASSPFGSLDTQYF.

This clonotype was picked up a small number of times. This chain joins TRBV5-6 and TRBJ1-1; D may be TRBD1 (6 bases). Looked up from germline, CDR1 is SGHDT and CDR2 is YYEEEE. V lost 6 bases to trimming and J lost 3 bases, with 18 bases between them. The length of the CDR3 is 15 residues. As DNA, the CDR3 is TGTGCCAGCACCCGGCCGGGACATCAGGACACTGAAGCTTTCTTT. Protein sequence: CASTRPGHQDTEAFF.

There are a few counts of this clonotype. V usage is TRBV7-2 and J usage is TRBJ2-5; D perhaps matches TRBD1 (6 bases). The V gene lost 5 bases and the J gene lost 2 bases, with 18 bases spanning the gap. This CDR3 comprises 16 residues. Germline CDR1 SGHTA, CDR2 FQGNSA. The CDR3 is CASSPTPWTEQETQYF. The CDR3 bases are TGTGCCAGCAGCCCAACCCCTTGGACAGAGCAAGAGACCCAGTACTTC.

This clonotype showed up just a few times. V gene TRBV24-1 combines with J gene TRBJ2-1; 8 bases are shared with TRBD2. With V trimmed by 6 bases and J by 0 bases, 3 bases remained unmatched. Germline V CDR1 and CDR2: KGHDR, SFDVKD. The CDR3 covers 15 residues. The CDR3 DNA sequence: TGTGCCACCAGTCCCCGGGGGGGCTCCTACAATGAGCAGTTCTTC. Translation: CATSPRGGSYNEQFF.

The chain combines TRBV27 with TRBJ2-2; D is ambiguous. Germline V CDR1 and CDR2: MNHEY, SMNVEV (reference sequence). CDR3 length: 15 amino acids. Between the trimmed V and J ends, which lost 2 bases and 7 bases, there was a span of 14 bases. CDR3 nucleotide sequence: TGTGCCAGCAGTTTAAAATATAGGGTCGGCGGGGAGCTGTTTTTT. Protein sequence: CASSLKYRVGGELFF.

This clonotype was counted a few times. The chain combines TRBV7-9 with TRBJ1-2; D ambiguous. CDR1 SEHNR and CDR2 FQNEAQ come from the germline V gene (reference sequence). The CDR3 consists of 13 residues. The V gene lost 1 base and the J gene lost 8 bases, with 11 bases spanning the gap. The CDR3, as DNA: TGTGCCAGCAGCTTAGTTCGGGCCCAGGGCTACACCTTC. This gives the protein CASSLVRAQGYTF. Using reference TRBV7-9 and TRBJ1-2 for the parts outside the CDR3, the full variable domain is DTGVSQNPRHKITKRGQNVTFRCDPISEHNRLYWYRQTLGQGPEFLTYFQNEAQLEKSRLLSDRFSAERPKGSFSTLEIQRTEQGDSAMYLCASSLVRAQGYTFGSGTRLTVV.

This clonotype was counted between two and nine times. The chain uses TRBV5-4 and TRBJ2-3, with a weak D call TRBD2 (6 bases). The V gene's germline CDR1 is SGHNT and CDR2 YYREEE (reference sequence). This CDR3 spans 14 amino acids. Trimming pared 0 bases from V and 4 bases from J, leaving 9 bases between. In nucleotides, the CDR3 is TGTGCCAGCAGCTTGGAATCTAGCGCAGATACGCAGTATTTT. It translates to CASSLESSADTQYF.

This sequence joins TRBV6-5 and TRBJ2-2; D gene unclear. Deletions cut 0 bases from V and 4 bases from J, with 6 bases between. The CDR3 totals 14 residues. The germline V gene has CDR1 MNHEY and CDR2 SVGAGI. The CDR3 coding sequence is TGTGCCAGCAGTTACTCCCGGTCCACCGGGGAGCTGTTTTTT. Protein sequence: CASSYSRSTGELFF.

This clonotype appeared many times. The chain links TRBV10-2 to TRBJ1-5; D might be TRBD1 (5 bases). Trimming pared 6 bases from V and 0 bases from J, leaving 12 bases between. The CDR3 covers 15 residues. Per the germline V gene, CDR1 is WSHSY and CDR2 is SAAADI. The CDR3 reads CASRGGLGSNQPQHF. The CDR3 DNA sequence: TGCGCCAGCAGGGGGGGACTGGGTAGCAATCAGCCCCAGCATTTT.

The chain joins TRBV3-1 to TRBJ1-3, with D possibly matching TRBD1 (5 bases). Germline V gene lookup returns CDR1 LGHDT and CDR2 YNNKEL (reference sequence). Trimming stripped 0 bases from V and 0 bases from J, with 6 bases between. The CDR3 loop spans 15 amino acids. The CDR3 spells CASSQDRVSGNTIYF. CDR3 in DNA: TGTGCCAGCAGCCAAGACAGGGTCTCTGGAAACACCATATATTTT.

This chain connects TRBV2 to TRBJ2-3; D is unresolved. The CDR3 has 11 amino acids. Germline V gene lookup returns CDR1 SNHLY and CDR2 FYNNEI. V lost 10 bases to trimming and J lost 8 bases, with 13 bases between them. Here the CDR3 DNA reads TGTGCCACCCAGGCCGAATTTACGCAGTATTTT. Amino acids: CATQAEFTQYF.

There are a few counts of this clonotype. The rearrangement uses TRBV6-1 and TRBJ2-4; either TRBD1 or TRBD2 may fit D (5 bases each). The CDR3 length is 15 residues. Germline V gene sequence: CDR1 MNHNS, CDR2 SASEGT. Trimming stripped 6 bases from V and 0 bases from J, with 12 bases between. CDR3 sequence: CASRAGTVAKNIQYF. DNA of the CDR3: TGTGCCAGCAGAGCCGGGACCGTAGCCAAAAACATTCAGTACTTC.

As to this clonotype: A read error is possible here, since a much larger clone lies one base away. This chain links TRBV4-3 with TRBJ2-3; the D is unclear. This CDR3 comprises 14 residues. Germline V gene sequence: CDR1 LGHNA, CDR2 YSLEER. The CDR3 here is CASSQEGSTDTQSF. CDR3 in DNA: TGCGCCAGCAGCCAAGAGGGCAGCACAGATACGCAGTCTTTT.

The chain uses TRBV7-9 and TRBJ1-2; no definite D call. The CDR3 is 11 residues long. CDR1 SEHNR and CDR2 FQNEAQ come from the germline V gene (reference sequence). V was pared by 4 bases and J by 10 bases, with 10 bases between. CDR3 in DNA: TGTGCCAGCAGCTCAAGCACGGTCTACACCTTC. It is translated as CASSSSTVYTF.

This clonotype came up a few times. The chain employs TRBV28 and TRBJ2-3; 9 bases agree with TRBD2. CDR1 and CDR2 (germline): MDHEN, SYDVKM. After removal of 2 bases from V and 5 bases from J, the junction contained 2 bases not matched to a gene. This CDR3 comprises 14 residues. The CDR3 bases are TGTGCCAGCAGTTTAGCGGGGGGGCAAGATACGCAGTATTTT. It yields the protein CASSLAGGQDTQYF.

This clonotype came up a few times. The V and J genes are TRBV2 and TRBJ1-1; D unresolved. CDR1 and CDR2 from the germline V gene are SNHLY and FYNNEI. The germline V and J ends were trimmed by 2 bases and 1 base, with 11 bases remaining between them. The CDR3 has 15 residues. The CDR3 region is CASSETNLRNTEAFF. The CDR3 region has the DNA TGTGCCAGCAGTGAAACGAACCTAAGGAACACTGAAGCTTTCTTT. Full variable domain (missing parts from reference TRBV2 and TRBJ1-1): EPEVTQTPSHQVTQMGQEVILRCVPISNHLYFYWYRQILGQKVEFLVSFYNNEISEKSEIFDDQFSVERPDGSNFTLKIRSTKLEDSAMYFCASSETNLRNTEAFFGQGTRLTVV.

To note about this clonotype: A much larger clone is a single base away; this may be a read error. The chain is built from TRBV11-2 and TRBJ1-6, with TRBD1 as a possible D gene (6 bases). This CDR3 has 13 residues. In germline, CDR1 is SGHAT, CDR2 FQNNGV. In nucleotides, the CDR3 is TGTGCCAGCAGCTTTACAGGGAATTCACCCCTCTACTTT. Translation gives CASSFTGNSPLYF. The variable domain in full, completed from reference TRBV11-2 and TRBJ1-6, reads EAGVAQSPRYKIIEKRQSVAFWCNPISGHATLYWYQQILGQGPKLLIQFQNNGVVDDSQLPKDRFSAERLKGVDSTLKIQPAKLEDSAVYLCASSFTGNSPLYFGNGTRLTVT.

This clonotype has only a few counts. V usage is TRBV20-1 and J usage is TRBJ2-7; a possible D gene is TRBD2 (6 bases). Germline CDR1 is DFQATT and CDR2 is SNEGSKA (reference sequence). Trimming removed 6 bases at V and 0 bases at J, with 9 bases between. CDR3 length: 12 amino acids. The CDR3 DNA is TGCAGTGCCCCGCGGGGCTCCTACGAGCAGTACTTC. Translated: CSAPRGSYEQYF.

CDR3 nucleotides: TGTGCCAGCAGCATAAGCGGGGGGACTTACAATGAGCAGTTCTTC. It specifies CASSISGGTYNEQFF. V usage is TRBV5-4 and J usage is TRBJ2-1; TRBD2 matches 9 bases. The CDR3 totals 15 residues. With 4 bases clipped from V and 4 bases from J, the junction kept 6 bases outside the gene matches. The germline V gene has CDR1 SGHNT and CDR2 YYREEE (reference sequence). Based on the CDR3 plus reference TRBV5-4 and TRBJ2-1, the full variable domain is ETGVTQSPTHLIKTRGQQVTLRCSSQSGHNTVSWYQQALGQGPQFIFQYYREEENGRGNFPPRFSGLQFPNYSSELNVNALELDDSALYLCASSISGGTYNEQFFGPGTRLTVL.